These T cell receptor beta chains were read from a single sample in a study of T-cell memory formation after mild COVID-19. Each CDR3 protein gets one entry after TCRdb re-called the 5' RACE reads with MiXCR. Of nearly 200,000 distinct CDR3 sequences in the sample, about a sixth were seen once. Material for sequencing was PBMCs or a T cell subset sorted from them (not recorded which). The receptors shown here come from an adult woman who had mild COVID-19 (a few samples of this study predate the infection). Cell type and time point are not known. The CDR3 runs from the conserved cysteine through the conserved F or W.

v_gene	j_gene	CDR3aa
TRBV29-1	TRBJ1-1	CSVEDPARQNTEAFF
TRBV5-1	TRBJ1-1	CASREITSNTEAFF
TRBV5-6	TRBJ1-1	CASSSGQGWNTEAFF
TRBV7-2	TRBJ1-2	CASSLPGSWGDYGYTF
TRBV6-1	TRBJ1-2	CASRNRGRGYGYTF
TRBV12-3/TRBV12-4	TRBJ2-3	CASRTGTSGTWADTQYF
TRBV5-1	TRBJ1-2	CASSLASDYGYTF
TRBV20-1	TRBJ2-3	CSASAPGQLYTDTQYF
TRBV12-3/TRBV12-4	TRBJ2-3	CASSLVGSPTDTQYF
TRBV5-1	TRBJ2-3	CASRVGRYTDTQYF
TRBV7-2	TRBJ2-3	CASSFSFVVGADTQYF
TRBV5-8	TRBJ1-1	CASSLAQGITEAFF
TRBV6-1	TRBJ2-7	CASGGGSGSYEQYF
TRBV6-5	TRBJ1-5	CASSARQGHQPQHF
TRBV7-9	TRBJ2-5	CAAPSTQYF
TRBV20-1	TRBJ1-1	CSARVPRVLNTEAFF
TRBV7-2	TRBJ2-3	CASSKGLAIDTQYF
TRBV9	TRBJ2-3	CASSVVSTSGKDTQYF
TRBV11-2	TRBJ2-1	CASSSERETYNEQFF
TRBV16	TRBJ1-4	CASSQSRSVEKLFF
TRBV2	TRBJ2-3	CASQGERTDTQYF
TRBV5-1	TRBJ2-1	CASSMPGTQYNEQFF
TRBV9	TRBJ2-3	CASSGRTESTDTQYF
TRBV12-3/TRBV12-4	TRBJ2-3	CASSLARGADTQYF
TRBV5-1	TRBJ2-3	CASRGDRETDTQYF
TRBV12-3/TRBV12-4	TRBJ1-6	CASSLRGFDSPLHF
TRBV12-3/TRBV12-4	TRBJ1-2	CASSLILGGTGSYTF
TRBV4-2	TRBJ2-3	CASSLGGAVLSDTQYF
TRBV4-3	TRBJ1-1	CASSRGRMNTEAFF
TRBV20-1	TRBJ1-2	CSANRGSSGYTF
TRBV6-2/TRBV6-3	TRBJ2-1	CASSKRGSSYNEQFF
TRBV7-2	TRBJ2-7	CASTRPGQVYEQYF
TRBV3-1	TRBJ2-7	CASSLLAGSGEQYF
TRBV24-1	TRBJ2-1	CATSDPGTVSYNEQFF
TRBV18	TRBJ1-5	CASSIGGNQPQHF
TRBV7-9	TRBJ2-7	CASSRGFWDRSAYEQYF
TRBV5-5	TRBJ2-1	CASSLSGTGGLYNEQFF
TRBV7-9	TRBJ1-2	CDSSLGGGDTGYTF
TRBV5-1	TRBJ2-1	CASRDGTGTYNEQFF
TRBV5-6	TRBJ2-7	CASSSPSGSYEQYF
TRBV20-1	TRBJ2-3	CSASSLAGGRTDTQYF
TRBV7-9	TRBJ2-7	CASSLVEDSYEQYF
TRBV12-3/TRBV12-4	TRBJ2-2	CASSHYTGELFF
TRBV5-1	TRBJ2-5	CASSTQGETQYF
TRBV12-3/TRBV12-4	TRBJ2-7	CASSLLDYEQYF
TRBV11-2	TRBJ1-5	CASSLNREREPQHF
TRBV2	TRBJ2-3	CASSANTDTQYF
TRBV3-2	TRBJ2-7	CASSQGRRHSYEQYF
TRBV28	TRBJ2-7	CASRLQGAPYEQYF
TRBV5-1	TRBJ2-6	CASSIRDRGRVAGANVLTF
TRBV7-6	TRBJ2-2	CASRWTRDTGELFF
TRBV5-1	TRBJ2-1	CASSGHNEQFF
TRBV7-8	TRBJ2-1	CASSSRGYHNEQFF